The present T cell receptor beta chain was sequenced within a study of regulatory T cells in long-lasting Graves disease. Time point defined: newly diagnosed GD, antithyroid drugs for less than 3 months. PBMC-extracted RNA yielded the TCR library. The germline gives CDR1 SGHTA, CDR2 FQGTGA. The CDR3 covers 15 residues. Trimming at V came to 5 bases and at J to 1 base, leaving 6 bases not matched to a gene. In building TCR beta libraries, iRepertoire HTBI primers were used together with Arm-PCR of CDR3 regions. In TCRdb, the multiplex PCR reads were re-called with MiXCR into one record per CDR3 protein. The sample contains more than 300,000 distinct CDR3 sequences, about 14% of which appear only once. This clonotype came up many times.

The sequenced sample was peripheral blood mononuclear cells (PBMCs), obtained at new diagnosis, from a patient treated with antithyroid drugs. V and J are TRBV7-3 and TRBJ1-1; 8 bases line up with TRBD1. The sequence was collected from a female donor with Graves disease. CDR3: CASSPRTGKNTEAFF. CDR3 DNA: TGTGCCAGCAGCCCCAGGACAGGGAAGAACACTGAAGCTTTCTTT.